The next 14 T cell receptor beta chains were all read from a single sample in a study of Tregs in tolerant kidney transplant recipients. Only in-frame clones appear in the TCRdb table, and some are missing; sequencing was by immunoSEQ multiplex PCR. The sample has some 64,000 clones, nearly 98% seen once. Sequenced material: Tregs from blood, taken before the transplant. These receptors came from a human donor who received a combined kidney and bone marrow transplant.

The chain links TRBV29-1 to TRBJ2-5, with 8 bases that match TRBD2. The CDR3 has 14 residues. With V trimmed by 1 base and J by 2 bases, 3 bases remained unmatched. The germline CDR1 and CDR2 sequences are SQVTM and ANQGSEA. The CDR3 DNA reads as TGCAGCGTTGAAGGGGCGGGGGGACAAGAGACCCAGTACTTC. Its protein is CSVEGAGGQETQYF.

The V and J genes are TRBV7-8 and TRBJ2-2; a possible D gene is TRBD2 (5 bases). Trimming left V 5 bases short and J 3 bases short, with 16 bases between. In germline, CDR1 is SGHVS, CDR2 FQNEAQ. This CDR3 region has 16 residues. The CDR3 DNA follows: TGTGCCAGCAGCACCCTACTAGAGGCGGACACCGGGGAGCTGTTTTTT. Translation gives CASSTLLEADTGELFF.

The V and J genes are TRBV7-2 and TRBJ2-6; D uncertain. The germline V and J ends were trimmed by 7 bases and 0 bases, with 10 bases remaining between them. The CDR3 loop spans 15 amino acids. Germline V gene sequence: CDR1 SGHTA, CDR2 FQGNSA. In nucleotides, the CDR3 is TGTGCCAGCACCTCCCTCGGCTCTGGGGCCAACGTCCTGACTTTC. It yields the protein CASTSLGSGANVLTF. Complete variable domain (other parts from reference TRBV7-2 and TRBJ2-6): GAGVSQSPSNKVTEKGKDVELRCDPISGHTALYWYRQSLGQGLEFLIYFQGNSAPDKSGLPSDRFSAERTGGSVSTLTIQRTQQEDSAVYLCASTSLGSGANVLTFGAGSRLTVL.

The J gene is TRBJ2-7, the V gene TRBV19; possible D gene TRBD2, 6 bases. Germline V gene lookup returns CDR1 LNHDA and CDR2 SQIVND (reference sequence). This CDR3 region has 14 residues. The germline V and J ends were trimmed by 4 bases and 2 bases, with 12 bases remaining between them. The CDR3: CASSTLAQTYEQYF. The DNA for the CDR3 is TGTGCCAGTAGTACCCTAGCGCAAACCTACGAGCAGTACTTC. Together with reference TRBV19 and TRBJ2-7, the CDR3 gives the full variable domain: DGGITQSPKYLFRKEGQNVTLSCEQNLNHDAMYWYRQDPGQGLRLIYYSQIVNDFQKGDIAEGYSVSREKKESFPLTVTSAQKNPTAFYLCASSTLAQTYEQYFGPGTRLTVT.

CDR3 sequence: CAWSGGQGVFQPQHF. CDR3 nucleotides: TGTGCCTGGAGTGGGGGGCAGGGGGTTTTTCAGCCCCAGCATTTT. The V call is TRBV30, the J call TRBJ1-5, with 7 bases fitting TRBD1. Germline CDR1 reads GTSNPN; CDR2 reads SVGIG (reference sequence). The CDR3 contains 15 residues. V lost 1 base, J lost 6 bases, and 9 bases stayed unmatched.

The genes are TRBV4-3 and TRBJ1-2, with D tentatively TRBD1 (6 bases). Trimming shortened V by 1 base and J by 4 bases, and 10 bases separated the two germline ends. The germline gives CDR1 LGHNA, CDR2 YSLEER. The CDR3 length is 14 residues. The CDR3 sequence: CASSQAGAVYGYTF. CDR3 nucleotide sequence: TGCGCCAGCAGCCAAGCAGGGGCCGTCTATGGCTACACCTTC.

This sequence joins TRBV29-1 and TRBJ2-7; 11 bases are shared with TRBD1. Trimming took 5 bases from V and 1 from J; bases not matched to a gene: 7. The CDR3 consists of 15 residues. The germline gives CDR1 SQVTM, CDR2 ANQGSEA. The CDR3 DNA reads as TGCAGCGTTCTCGGGACAGGGGGGAATTCCTACGAGCAGTACTTC. Amino acid sequence: CSVLGTGGNSYEQYF.

The V gene is TRBV18, the J gene TRBJ2-1; weak D call: TRBD1 (6 bases). The CDR3 covers 16 residues. Trimming removed 1 base from V and 5 bases from J, with 15 bases in between. The germline V gene encodes CDR1 KGHSH and CDR2 LQKENI. The CDR3 DNA follows: TGTGCCAGCTCACCACAGGTGGGGGCTCGGGACAATGAGCAGTTCTTC. Translating gives CASSPQVGARDNEQFF.

The CDR3 loop is CASSQGRDQPQHF. The CDR3 DNA is TGCGCCAGCAGCCAAGGGAGGGACCAGCCCCAGCATTTT. The chain links TRBV4-3 to TRBJ1-5, with TRBD1 as a possible D gene (5 bases). The length of the CDR3 is 13 residues. Per the germline V gene, CDR1 is LGHNA and CDR2 is YSLEER. Trimming removed 1 base at V and 7 bases at J, with 8 bases between.

V is TRBV7-8 and J is TRBJ2-2; 8 nucleotides line up with TRBD1. CDR1 is SGHVS and CDR2 is FQNEAQ in the germline V gene. Trimming removed 4 bases from V and 7 bases from J; junction bases left unmatched: 17. This CDR3 contains 18 residues. CDR3 sequence: CASSSGGRGRGRDGELFF. CDR3 sequence (DNA): TGTGCCAGCAGCTCCGGCGGCAGGGGGCGCGGAAGAGACGGGGAGCTGTTTTTT.

The J gene is TRBJ2-3, the V gene TRBV28; D is perhaps TRBD1 (6 bases). The germline V and J ends were trimmed by 5 bases and 6 bases, with 18 bases remaining between them. The CDR3 has 15 amino acids. The V gene's germline CDR1 is MDHEN and CDR2 SYDVKM. The CDR3 sequence: CASSPEQGLGDTQYF. The CDR3, as DNA: TGTGCCAGCAGTCCAGAACAGGGATTGGGGGATACGCAGTATTTT.

The rearrangement links TRBV6-4 to TRBJ1-2, with TRBD1 matching 7 bases. V lost 4 bases and J lost 9; bases outside the gene matches: 11. CDR1 is MRHNA and CDR2 is SNTAGT in the germline V gene. This CDR3 region has 14 residues. The CDR3 region has the DNA TGTGCCAGCAGTGTCCCACGACAGGGATTGTGCTACACCTTC. As protein: CASSVPRQGLCYTF.

The chain carries TRBV4-2 and TRBJ2-1, with 14 nucleotides matching TRBD2. Germline CDR1 reads LGHNA; CDR2 reads YNFKEQ. After removal of 0 bases from V and 3 bases from J, the junction contained 10 bases not matched to a gene. The CDR3 spans 20 residues. CDR3 nucleotides: TGTGCCAGCAGCCAAGAGATAGAGACTAGCGGGAGGGCCTACTACAATGAGCAGTTCTTC. Protein sequence: CASSQEIETSGRAYYNEQFF.

V gene TRBV6-6 combines with J gene TRBJ2-5, with D maybe TRBD1 (8 bases). This CDR3 comprises 15 residues. From germline, CDR1 is MNHNY and CDR2 SVGAGI (reference sequence). V lost 0 bases and J lost 5, with 13 bases in between. This CDR3 is CASSYSGQGGETQYF. As DNA, the CDR3 is TGTGCCAGCAGTTACTCCGGACAGGGAGGGGAGACCCAGTACTTC.